In its sample, the clone carrying this TCR beta chain was seen once. The target antigen is unknown. Profiling relied on immunoSEQ multiplex PCR, and the TCRdb table lists in-frame clones only, not all of them. The table lists a few million clones, roughly 90% of them singletons. This sample is part of a study of shared clonotypes between healthy human individuals. The study's findings and limits: Non-shared clonotypes had lower generation probabilities than clonotypes shared by all four sorted-subset donors.

The CDR3 consists of 13 residues. The V segment lost 4 bases and the J segment 8 bases; nucleotides outside the gene matches: 5. Germline V gives CDR1 SGDLS, CDR2 YYNGEE. The sequence came from a man aged 18-30 years in good health. Some clones in this sample may be carry-over from other donors' samples. The chain couples TRBV9 to TRBJ2-2, with 7 bases fitting TRBD2. Sequencing used naive CD4+ T cells from PBMCs. This sample's subset: CD45RA+ positively selected. This chain's CDR3 is CASSSRRGGELFF. The CDR3 nucleotides read TGTGCCAGCAGCTCCAGGCGGGGGGGGGAGCTGTTTTTT.